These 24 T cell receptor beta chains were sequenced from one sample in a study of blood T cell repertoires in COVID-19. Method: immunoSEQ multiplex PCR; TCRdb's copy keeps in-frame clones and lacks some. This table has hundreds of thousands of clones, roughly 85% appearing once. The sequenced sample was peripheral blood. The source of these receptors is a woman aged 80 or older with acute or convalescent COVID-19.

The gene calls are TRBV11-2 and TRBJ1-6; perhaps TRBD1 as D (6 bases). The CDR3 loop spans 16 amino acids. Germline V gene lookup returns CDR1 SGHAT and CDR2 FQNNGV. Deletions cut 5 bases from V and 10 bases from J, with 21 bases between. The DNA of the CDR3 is TGTGCCAGCAGCCGCATTGAACAGGGAATTTCCTCACCCCTCCACTTT. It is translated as CASSRIEQGISSPLHF.

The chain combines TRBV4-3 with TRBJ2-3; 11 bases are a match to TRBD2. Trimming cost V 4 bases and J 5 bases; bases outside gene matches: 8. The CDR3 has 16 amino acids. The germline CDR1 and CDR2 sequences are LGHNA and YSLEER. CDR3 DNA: TGCGCCAGCAGCCCGTTAGCGGGGGGGGTTAAAGATACGCAGTATTTT. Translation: CASSPLAGGVKDTQYF.

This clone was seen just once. The CDR3 sequence is CASSPRRTSGGTDTQYF. The CDR3 region has the DNA TGTGCCAGCAGCCCCCGAAGGACTAGCGGGGGCACAGATACGCAGTATTTT. This chain connects TRBV3-1 (or the pseudogene TRBV3-2) to TRBJ2-3; 12 nucleotides agree with TRBD2. Germline CDR1 reads LGHDT; CDR2 reads YNNKEL (reference sequence). The junction had 6 bases not matched to a gene; V was cut back by 4 bases and J by 1 base. The CDR3 sequence is 17 residues long.

In nucleotides, the CDR3 is TGTGCCAGCAGTACAACAGGGGGCGACTATGGCTACACCTTC. As protein: CASSTTGGDYGYTF. The chain carries TRBV27 and TRBJ1-2; 9 bases fit TRBD1. CDR3 size: 14 residues. Trimming at V came to 5 bases and at J to 3 bases, leaving 4 bases not matched to a gene. Germline V gene data show CDR1 as MNHEY and CDR2 as SMNVEV (reference sequence).

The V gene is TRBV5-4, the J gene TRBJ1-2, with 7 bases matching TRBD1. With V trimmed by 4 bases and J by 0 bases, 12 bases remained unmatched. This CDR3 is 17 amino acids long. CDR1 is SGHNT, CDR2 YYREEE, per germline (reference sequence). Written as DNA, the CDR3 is TGTGCCAGCAGCCAGGGGGGTGGGTTAGGAGCTAACTATGGCTACACCTTC. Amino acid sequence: CASSQGGGLGANYGYTF.

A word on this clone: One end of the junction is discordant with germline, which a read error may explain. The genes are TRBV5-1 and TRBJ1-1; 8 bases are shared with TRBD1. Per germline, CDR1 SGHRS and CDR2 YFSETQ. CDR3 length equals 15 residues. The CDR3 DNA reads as TGCGCCAGCAGCCTATCGACAGGGGTGAATACTGAAGCTTTCTTT. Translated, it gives CASSLSTGVNTEAFF. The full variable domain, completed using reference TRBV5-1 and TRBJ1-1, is KAGVTQTPRYLIKTRGQQVTLSCSPISGHRSVSWYQQTPGQGLQFLFEYFSETQRNKGNFPGRFSGRQFSNSRSEMNVSTLELGDSALYLCASSLSTGVNTEAFFGQGTRLTVV.

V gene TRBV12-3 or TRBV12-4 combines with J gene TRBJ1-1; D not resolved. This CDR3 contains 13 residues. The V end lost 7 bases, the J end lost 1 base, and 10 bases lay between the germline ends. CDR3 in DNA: TGTGCCAGCAATTGGCGGCCGAACACTGAAGCTTTCTTT. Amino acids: CASNWRPNTEAFF.

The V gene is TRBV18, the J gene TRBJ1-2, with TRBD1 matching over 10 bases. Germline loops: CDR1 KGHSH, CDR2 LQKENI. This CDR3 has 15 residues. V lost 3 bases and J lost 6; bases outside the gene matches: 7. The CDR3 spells CASSPPGDRGDGYTF. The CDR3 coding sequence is TGTGCCAGCTCACCCCCGGGGGACAGGGGAGATGGCTACACCTTC.

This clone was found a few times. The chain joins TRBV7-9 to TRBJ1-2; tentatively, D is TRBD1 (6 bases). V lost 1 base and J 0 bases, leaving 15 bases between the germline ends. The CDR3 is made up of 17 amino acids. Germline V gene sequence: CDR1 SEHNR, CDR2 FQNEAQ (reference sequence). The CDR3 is CASSLVDDRQANYGYTF. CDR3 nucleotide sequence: TGTGCCAGCAGCTTAGTGGATGACAGGCAAGCTAACTATGGCTACACCTTC.

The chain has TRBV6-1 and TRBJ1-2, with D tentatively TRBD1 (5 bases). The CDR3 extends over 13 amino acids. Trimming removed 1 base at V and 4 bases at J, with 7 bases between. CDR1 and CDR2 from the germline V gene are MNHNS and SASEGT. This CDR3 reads CASSEGQPYGYTF. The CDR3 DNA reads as TGTGCCAGCAGTGAAGGACAGCCCTATGGCTACACCTTC.

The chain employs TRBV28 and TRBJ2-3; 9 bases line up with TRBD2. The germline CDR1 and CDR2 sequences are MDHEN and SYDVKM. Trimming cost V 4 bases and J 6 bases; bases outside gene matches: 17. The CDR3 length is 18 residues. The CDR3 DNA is TGTGCCAGCAGTTCCGCTTTTAGCGGGGGCGGCCCCCCCGATACGCAGTATTTT. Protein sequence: CASSSAFSGGGPPDTQYF.

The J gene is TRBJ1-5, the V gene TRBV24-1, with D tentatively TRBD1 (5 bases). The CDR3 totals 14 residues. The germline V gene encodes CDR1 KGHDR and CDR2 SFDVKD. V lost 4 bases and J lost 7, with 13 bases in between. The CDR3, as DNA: TGTGCCACCAGTGACGGGGGGTCGAGGCAGCCCCAGCATTTT. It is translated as CATSDGGSRQPQHF.

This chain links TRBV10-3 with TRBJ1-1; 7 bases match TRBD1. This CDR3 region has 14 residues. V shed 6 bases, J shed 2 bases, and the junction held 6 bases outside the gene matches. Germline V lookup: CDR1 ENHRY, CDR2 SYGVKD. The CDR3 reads CAISNRGANTEAFF. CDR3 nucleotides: TGTGCCATCAGCAACAGGGGCGCCAACACTGAAGCTTTCTTT.

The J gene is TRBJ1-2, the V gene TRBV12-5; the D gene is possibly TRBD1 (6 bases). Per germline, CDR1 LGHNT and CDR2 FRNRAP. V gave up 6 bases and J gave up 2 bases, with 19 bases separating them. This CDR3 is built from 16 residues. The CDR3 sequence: CASGSYTGLENYGYTF. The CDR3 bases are TGTGCTAGTGGCTCCTATACAGGGCTGGAGAACTATGGCTACACCTTC.

The CDR3 region has the DNA TGTGCCAGCAGTCCCCAACAGGGGCTAAATGAAAAACTGTTTTTT. The encoded protein is CASSPQQGLNEKLFF. V gene TRBV7-6 combines with J gene TRBJ1-4, with 7 bases aligning to TRBD1. The CDR3 is 15 residues long. Germline CDR1 SGHVS, CDR2 FNYEAQ. J gave up 5 bases and V 6 bases, and 9 bases lay outside the gene matches. Filled out from reference TRBV7-6 and TRBJ1-4, the complete variable domain reads GAGVSQSPRYKVTKRGQDVALRCDPISGHVSLYWYRQALGQGPEFLTYFNYEAQQDKSGLPNDRFSAERPEGSISTLTIQRTEQRDSAMYRCASSPQQGLNEKLFFGSGTQLSVL.

The CDR3 protein is CASRGAGPVSPLHF. The CDR3 region has the DNA TGTGCCAGCAGAGGGGCAGGGCCGGTCTCACCCCTCCACTTT. This chain links TRBV3-1 (or the pseudogene TRBV3-2) with TRBJ1-6; D might be TRBD1 (5 bases). Looked up from germline, CDR1 is LGHDT and CDR2 is YNNKEL (reference sequence). This CDR3 has 14 amino acids. With 6 bases removed from V and 10 bases from J, the gap between germline ends came to 16 bases.

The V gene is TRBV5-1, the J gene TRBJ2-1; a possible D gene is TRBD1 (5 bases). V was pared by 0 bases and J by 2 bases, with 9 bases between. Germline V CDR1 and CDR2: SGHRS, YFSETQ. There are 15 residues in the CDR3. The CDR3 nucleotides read TGCGCCAGCAGCTTGGGGGCAGGGCCCTACAATGAGCAGTTCTTC. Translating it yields CASSLGAGPYNEQFF.

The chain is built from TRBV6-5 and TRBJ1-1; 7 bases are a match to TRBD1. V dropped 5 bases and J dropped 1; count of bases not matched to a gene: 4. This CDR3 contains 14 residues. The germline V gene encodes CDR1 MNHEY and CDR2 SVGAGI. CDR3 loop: CASSRQGWNTEAFF. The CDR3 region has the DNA TGTGCCAGCAGTCGACAGGGTTGGAACACTGAAGCTTTCTTT.

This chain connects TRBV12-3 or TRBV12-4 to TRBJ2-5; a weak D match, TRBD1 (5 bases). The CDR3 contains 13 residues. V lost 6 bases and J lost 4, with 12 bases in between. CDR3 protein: CASSSQGRETQYF. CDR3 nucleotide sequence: TGTGCCAGCAGCTCTCAGGGAAGAGAGACCCAGTACTTC.

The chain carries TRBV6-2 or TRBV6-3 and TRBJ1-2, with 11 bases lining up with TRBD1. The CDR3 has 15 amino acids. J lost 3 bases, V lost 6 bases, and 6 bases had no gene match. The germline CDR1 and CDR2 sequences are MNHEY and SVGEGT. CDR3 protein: CASSQDRGLYYGYTF. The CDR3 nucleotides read TGTGCCAGCAGCCAGGACAGGGGGCTGTACTATGGCTACACCTTC.

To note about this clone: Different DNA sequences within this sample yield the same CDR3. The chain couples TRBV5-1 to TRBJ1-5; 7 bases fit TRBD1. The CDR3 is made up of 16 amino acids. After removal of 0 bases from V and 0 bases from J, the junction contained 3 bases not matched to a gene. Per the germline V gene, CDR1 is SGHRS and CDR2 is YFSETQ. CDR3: CASSLGGTDSNQPQHF. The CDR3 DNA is TGCGCCAGCAGCTTGGGTGGGACAGATAGCAATCAGCCCCAGCATTTT.

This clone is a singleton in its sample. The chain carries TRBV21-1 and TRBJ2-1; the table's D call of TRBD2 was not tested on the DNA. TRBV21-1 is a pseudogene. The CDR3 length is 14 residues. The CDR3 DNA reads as TGTGCCAGCAGGACTCTAGCGGGGCTCAATGAGCAGTTCTTC. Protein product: CASRTLAGLNEQFF.

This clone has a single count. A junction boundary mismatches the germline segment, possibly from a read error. The CDR3 coding sequence is TGCGTTGTTAAGAGCGGTTCCTACGAGCAGTACTTC. It encodes CVVKSGSYEQYF. The J gene is TRBJ2-7, the V gene TRBV6-5, with a tentative D call TRBD2 (5 bases). Germline CDR1 and CDR2: MNHEY and SVGAGI. The CDR3 contains 12 residues.

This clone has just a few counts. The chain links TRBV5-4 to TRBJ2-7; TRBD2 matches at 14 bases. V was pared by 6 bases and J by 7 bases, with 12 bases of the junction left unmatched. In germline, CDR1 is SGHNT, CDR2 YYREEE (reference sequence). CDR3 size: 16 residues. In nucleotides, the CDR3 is TGTGCCAGCACTCCGGGACTAGCGGGAGCCTTCTTAGAGCAGTACTTC. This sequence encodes CASTPGLAGAFLEQYF.